These T cell receptor beta chains were read from a single sample in a study of T cells in Graves' hyperthyroidism and ophthalmopathy. MiXCR, applied by TCRdb to the multiplex PCR reads, yields one record per CDR3 protein. The sample contains around 340,000 distinct CDR3 sequences, approximately 18% of which appear only once. The source material was blood. The receptors originated from a woman aged 45-60 years with Graves' hyperthyroidism. The CDR3 runs from the conserved cysteine through the conserved F or W. D genes are given only for firm matches. Clone size is shown for a subset of rows, as once, few, many or a class of expanded clone.

DNA	CDR3	size	D	J	V
TGTGCCAGTAGTATAGTTCGCAATCAGCCCCAGCATTTT	CASSIVRNQPQHF	few	.	TRBJ1-5	TRBV19
TGTGCCATCAGTGGGACAGGGGAGACCCAGTACTTC	CAISGTGETQYF	.	TRBD1	TRBJ2-5	TRBV10-3
TGTGCCAGCAGCCGTAACCCCCCAGGGTCCGGAAACACCATATATTTT	CASSRNPPGSGNTIYF	.	.	TRBJ1-3	TRBV6-1
TGTGCCAGCAGTCCAGATACCACAGATACGCAGTATTTT	CASSPDTTDTQYF	many	.	TRBJ2-3	TRBV28
TGCGCCAGCAGCCAAGAGACGGGAGGGAACGAGCAGTACTTC	CASSQETGGNEQYF	.	TRBD2	TRBJ2-7	TRBV4-1
TGTGCCAGCAGTCCGATTACTAGCGGGGGGGCCCACCCAGAGACCCAGTACTTC	CASSPITSGGAHPETQYF	.	TRBD2	TRBJ2-5	TRBV6-1
TGTGCCAGCAGTTCCGGCGAGGGACGGAGCGAATATTTT	CASSSGEGRSEYF	many	.	TRBJ1-3	TRBV6-2/TRBV6-3
TGCGCCAGCAGCTTGGGACTAGCGGGGGGGTACAATGAGCAGTTCTTC	CASSLGLAGGYNEQFF	many	TRBD2	TRBJ2-1	TRBV7-3
TGTGCCAGCAGCTTAGTGGTCCCGGGACAGACAAATCAGCCCCAGCATTTT	CASSLVVPGQTNQPQHF	.	TRBD1	TRBJ1-5	TRBV11-3
TGTGCCAGCAGGGACACTAGCGGGGGGGCCTATGAGCAGTTCTTC	CASRDTSGGAYEQFF	.	TRBD2	TRBJ2-1	TRBV3-1
TGTGCCAGCAGACCCCGGCTAGCGGGGGGGACCGGGGAGCTGTTTTTT	CASRPRLAGGTGELFF	many	TRBD2	TRBJ2-2	TRBV2
TGTGCCAGCAGCACCAGTCAGGGCCTAGGCACAGATACGCAGTATTTT	CASSTSQGLGTDTQYF	.	.	TRBJ2-3	TRBV7-8
TGCAGTGCTGTGTTAGGCTTGGACCAGCAAGAGACCCAGTACTTC	CSAVLGLDQQETQYF	few	.	TRBJ2-5	TRBV20-1
TGCGCCAGCAGCCAGACAGGGGATGGTGGCTACACCTTC	CASSQTGDGGYTF	once	TRBD1	TRBJ1-2	TRBV4-1
TGTGCCAGCAGCGTATCGTACAGGGTGTCAGCTGCTGGCTACACCTTC	CASSVSYRVSAAGYTF	many	.	TRBJ1-2	TRBV9
TGCGCCAGCAGCTTGGGATTGGGGCAGGAAGATAATTCACCCCTCCACTTT	CASSLGLGQEDNSPLHF	few	.	TRBJ1-6	TRBV5-1
TGTGCCAGCAGTTATCGGGGTTATGAGCAGTTCTTC	CASSYRGYEQFF	.	.	TRBJ2-1	TRBV6-2/TRBV6-3
TGTGCCTGGACGAAGCTAGGGGATAATGAAAAACTGTTTTTT	CAWTKLGDNEKLFF	many	.	TRBJ1-4	TRBV30
TGTGCCAGCAGCCGTCCACCTGAAAAACTGTTTTTT	CASSRPPEKLFF	many	.	TRBJ1-4	TRBV3-1
TGTGCCAGCAGCTTGACTAGCGGGGGGCCCAGAGGAGATACGCAGTATTTT	CASSLTSGGPRGDTQYF	few	TRBD2	TRBJ2-3	TRBV5-4
TGCAGTGCTAGAGAGGATCCCTCCAAAAACATTCAGTACTTC	CSAREDPSKNIQYF	many	.	TRBJ2-4	TRBV20-1
TGCGCCAGCAGCCAAGATCGCCCAGCCTATGCCTACGAGCAGTACTTC	CASSQDRPAYAYEQYF	.	.	TRBJ2-7	TRBV4-1
TGCGCCAGCAGTGAGCAGTATAGCAATCAGCCCCAGCATTTT	CASSEQYSNQPQHF	few	.	TRBJ1-5	TRBV10-2
TGTGCCAGCAGTTACAGGGGAGCAGCTTTCTTT	CASSYRGAAFF	few	.	TRBJ1-1	TRBV6-5
TGCGCCAGCAGCTCCCAGAACACTGAAGCTTTCTTT	CASSSQNTEAFF	many	.	TRBJ1-1	TRBV5-1
TGTGCCATCAACACCGGTTACGAGGAGCAGTTCTTC	CAINTGYEEQFF	.	.	TRBJ2-1	TRBV28
TGCGCCAGCAGCTTGGCCCCAGGGACTAATGAAAAACTGTTTTTT	CASSLAPGTNEKLFF	many	.	TRBJ1-4	TRBV5-1
TGTGCCAGCAGCTTACAAGGACAGGGACAAGAGACCCAGTACTTC	CASSLQGQGQETQYF	.	TRBD1	TRBJ2-5	TRBV7-3
TGTGCCAGCAGCCTAACAGGGACAGATAATCAGCCCCAGCATTTT	CASSLTGTDNQPQHF	.	TRBD1	TRBJ1-5	TRBV7-9
TGTACCAGCAGATCTAATTTTGGGGGGGGCGTGGCTTTCTTT	CTSRSNFGGGVAFF	.	.	TRBJ1-1	TRBV12-3/TRBV12-4
TGCAGCGTCGTGGTCGGGGGCAATCGGCCCCAGCATTTT	CSVVVGGNRPQHF	.	.	TRBJ1-5	TRBV29-1
TGTGCCAGCAGTTTAGCGACGTACGGTAACTCTGGAAACACCATATATTTT	CASSLATYGNSGNTIYF	.	.	TRBJ1-3	TRBV12-3/TRBV12-4
TGCGCCAGCAGCTTGGCTCCAACATCCTACGAGCAGTACTTC	CASSLAPTSYEQYF	many	.	TRBJ2-7	TRBV5-1
TGCAGTGCTAGAGCGGCTGAGCAGTACTTC	CSARAAEQYF	few	.	TRBJ2-7	TRBV20-1
TGTGCCAGCAGCGTTACGGGGGCCGCAACTAATGAAAAACTGTTTTTT	CASSVTGAATNEKLFF	few	.	TRBJ1-4	TRBV9
TGCAGTGCTAGGGGGACACTAGAAGAGACCCAGTACTTC	CSARGTLEETQYF	.	.	TRBJ2-5	TRBV20-1
TGTGCCAGCAGCATTCGAAGCGGGGAGTTCTCAGATACGCAGTATTTT	CASSIRSGEFSDTQYF	.	TRBD2	TRBJ2-3	TRBV5-6
TGTGCCAGCAGCCAAAATTGGGACGAGCAGTACTTC	CASSQNWDEQYF	few	.	TRBJ2-7	TRBV3-1
TGCGCCAGCAGCCTACCGACCACGACGGGGGAGCTGTTTTTT	CASSLPTTTGELFF	.	.	TRBJ2-2	TRBV5-1
TGTGCCAGCAGCGACGAGGGGACCGGGGAGCTGTTTTTT	CASSDEGTGELFF	.	.	TRBJ2-2	TRBV9
TGTGCCAGCAGCTTAGTGTCGCAGGGAGCCGGGGAGCTGTTTTTT	CASSLVSQGAGELFF	many	.	TRBJ2-2	TRBV11-2